The subject of this entry is one TCR beta chain. J lost 2 bases, V lost 6 bases, and 7 bases had no gene match. This CDR3 has 16 residues. CDR1 and CDR2 from the germline V gene are LNHDA and SQIVND (reference sequence). Sequencing was performed with immunoSEQ multiplex PCR; in TCRdb, only in-frame clones are kept and a portion is missing. The sample lists 260,000 or so clones, 87% occurring once. The data stem from a study of blood T cell repertoires in COVID-19. Study context: Some COVID-19 samples were acute and others convalescent; all came from the United States, Italy and Spain.

This TCR came from a woman under 40 with acute COVID-19. Sequencing was carried out using PBMCs or T cells enriched from blood (not recorded which). The chain joins TRBV19 to TRBJ1-5; TRBD1 matches 10 bases. The CDR3 DNA is TGTGCCAGTAGGGGGGACAGGGGCTTCGGCAATCAGCCCCAGCATTTT. It translates to CASRGDRGFGNQPQHF. The full variable domain, in which reference TRBV19 and TRBJ1-5 provide the parts outside the CDR3, is DGGITQSPKYLFRKEGQNVTLSCEQNLNHDAMYWYRQDPGQGLRLIYYSQIVNDFQKGDIAEGYSVSREKKESFPLTVTSAQKNPTAFYLCASRGDRGFGNQPQHFGDGTRLSIL.